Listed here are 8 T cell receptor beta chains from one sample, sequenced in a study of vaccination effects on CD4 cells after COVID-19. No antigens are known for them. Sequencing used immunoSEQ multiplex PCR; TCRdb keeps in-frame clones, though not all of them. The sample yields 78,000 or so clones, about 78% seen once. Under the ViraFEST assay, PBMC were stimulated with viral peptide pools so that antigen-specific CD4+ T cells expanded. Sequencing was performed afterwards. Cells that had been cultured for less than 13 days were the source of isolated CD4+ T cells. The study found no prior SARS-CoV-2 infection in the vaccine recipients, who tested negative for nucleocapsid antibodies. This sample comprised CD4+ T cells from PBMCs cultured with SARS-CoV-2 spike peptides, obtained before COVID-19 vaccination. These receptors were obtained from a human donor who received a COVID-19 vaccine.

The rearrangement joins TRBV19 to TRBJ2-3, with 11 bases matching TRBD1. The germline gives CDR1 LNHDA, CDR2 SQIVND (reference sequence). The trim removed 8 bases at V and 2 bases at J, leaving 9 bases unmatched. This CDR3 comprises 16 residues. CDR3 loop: CASSSPGQGDTDTQYF. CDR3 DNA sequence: TGTGCCAGTTCTAGCCCGGGACAGGGGGACACAGATACGCAGTATTTT.

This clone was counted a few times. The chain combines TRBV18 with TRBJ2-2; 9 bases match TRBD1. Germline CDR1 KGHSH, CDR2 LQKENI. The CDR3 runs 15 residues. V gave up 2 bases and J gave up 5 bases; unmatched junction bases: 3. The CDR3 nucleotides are TGTGCCAGCTCACCAGACAGGGGGTGGACCGGGGAGCTGTTTTTT. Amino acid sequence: CASSPDRGWTGELFF.

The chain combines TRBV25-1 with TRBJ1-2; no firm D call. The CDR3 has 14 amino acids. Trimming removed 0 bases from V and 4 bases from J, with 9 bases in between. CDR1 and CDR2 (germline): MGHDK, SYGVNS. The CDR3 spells CASSEYQAVYGYTF. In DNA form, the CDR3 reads TGTGCCAGCAGTGAATATCAGGCAGTCTATGGCTACACCTTC.

CDR3 sequence reads: CASSESPGSGNTIYF. The DNA of the CDR3 is TGCGCCAGCAGTGAGTCACCAGGCTCTGGAAACACCATATATTTT. This chain uses TRBV10-2 with TRBJ1-3; D is unclear. With 0 bases removed from V and 0 bases from J, the gap between germline ends came to 6 bases. This CDR3 comprises 15 residues. From germline, CDR1 is WSHSY and CDR2 SAAADI.

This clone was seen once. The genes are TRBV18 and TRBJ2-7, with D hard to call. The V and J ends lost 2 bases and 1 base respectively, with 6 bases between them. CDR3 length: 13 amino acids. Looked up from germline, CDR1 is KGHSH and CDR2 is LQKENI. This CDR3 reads CASSPGSSYEQYV. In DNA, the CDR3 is TGTGCCAGCTCACCAGGGTCTTCCTACGAGCAGTACGTC.

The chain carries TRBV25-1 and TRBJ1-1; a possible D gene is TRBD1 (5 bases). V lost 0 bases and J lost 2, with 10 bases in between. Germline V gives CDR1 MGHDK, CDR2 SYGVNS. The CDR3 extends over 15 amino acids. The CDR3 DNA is TGTGCCAGCAGTGAATATGCAGGGTTAAACACTGAAGCTTTCTTT. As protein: CASSEYAGLNTEAFF.

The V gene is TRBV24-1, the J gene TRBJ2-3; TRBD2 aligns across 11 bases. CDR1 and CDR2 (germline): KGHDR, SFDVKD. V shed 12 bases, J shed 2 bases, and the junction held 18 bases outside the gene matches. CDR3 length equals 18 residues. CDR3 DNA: TGTGCCGCCCGGGGTCTAGCGGGGGGCGGCCGCCACACAGATACGCAGTATTTT. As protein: CAARGLAGGGRHTDTQYF.

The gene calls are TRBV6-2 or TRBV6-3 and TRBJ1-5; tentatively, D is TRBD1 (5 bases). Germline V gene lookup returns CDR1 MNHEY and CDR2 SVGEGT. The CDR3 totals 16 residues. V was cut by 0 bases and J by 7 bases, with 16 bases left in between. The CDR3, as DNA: TGTGCCAGCAGTTACTCCGCAGGGAGGTCCAAACAGCCCCAGCATTTT. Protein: CASSYSAGRSKQPQHF.